Listed below are T cell receptor beta chains from one sample, sequenced in a study of T cells expressing NK-cell markers. TCRdb reprocessed the 5' RACE reads; each CDR3 protein has one entry and no DNA is given. Its table lists about 380,000 distinct CDR3 sequences. The sequenced sample was blood T cells: a sorted CD56 or NKG2C T cell subset, CD4+ or CD8+ T cells, or bulk PBMC T cells (not recorded which). The receptors were gathered from a man aged 18 to 69 in good health. CDR3s include the opening cysteine and the closing phenylalanine or tryptophan.

v_call	j_call	cdr3_aa
TRBV5-4	TRBJ2-5	CASSLFRAGETQYF
TRBV20-1	TRBJ2-3	CSARPFTGLAGLDTQYF
TRBV12-3/TRBV12-4	TRBJ2-5	CASSLTIGQETQYF
TRBV20-1	TRBJ2-2	CSATRSGDTGELFF
TRBV20-1	TRBJ2-5	CSAGDRGLGETQYF
TRBV2	TRBJ2-5	CASSRQGAIKETQYF
TRBV3-1	TRBJ1-1	CASSQVAAVGAFF
TRBV13	TRBJ2-3	CASSQDIRSTDTQYF
TRBV18	TRBJ1-2	CASSPRGEAIGYTF
TRBV18	TRBJ1-2	CASSEQSGYTF
TRBV12-3/TRBV12-4	TRBJ2-7	CASTRAGFFDEQYF
TRBV30	TRBJ2-7	CAWKPGLAGAKYF
TRBV12-3/TRBV12-4	TRBJ2-1	CASRVGRDYNEQFF
TRBV19	TRBJ2-5	CASSISAGTETQYF
TRBV23-1	TRBJ2-7	CASSRSATYEQYF
TRBV4-2	TRBJ2-1	CASSQDLTSGGFNEQFF
TRBV3-1	TRBJ2-7	CASSQGHGFAPQYF
TRBV7-9	TRBJ1-6	CASSLGKTGNSSPLHF
TRBV20-1	TRBJ1-3	CSALYNPGNTIYF
TRBV7-8	TRBJ2-7	CASSSYAGTNNRRDEQYF
TRBV29-1	TRBJ2-1	CSVDVKSVGEQFF
TRBV10-3	TRBJ1-2	CAISTGNANGYTF
TRBV9	TRBJ2-3	CASIVGPRQYF
TRBV27	TRBJ1-4	CASSSTGEGPVEKLFF
TRBV3-1	TRBJ2-2	CASSQEGSGFTGELFF
TRBV12-3/TRBV12-4	TRBJ2-3	CASRGSSGSSTDTQYF
TRBV12-3/TRBV12-4	TRBJ1-3	CASRGQGAGNTIYF
TRBV7-3	TRBJ2-7	CASSKDRGHSYEQYF
TRBV3-1	TRBJ2-5	CASRRTGSETQYF
TRBV29-1	TRBJ1-1	CSVFRSTVNTEAFF
TRBV7-2	TRBJ1-5	CASSSPGQGLQPQHF
TRBV12-3/TRBV12-4	TRBJ2-5	CASSLIGGGRQYF